The following is a TCR beta chain sequence with its context. This clonotype appeared a few times. The antigen this receptor binds is unknown. The record has no base qualities; no much larger clone is one base away. The germline V gene provides CDR1 MGHRA and CDR2 YSYEKL. The CDR3 runs 17 amino acids, cysteine and phenylalanine included. The CDR3 DNA has 51 bases and is translated from base 1. V sheds 5 bases and J sheds 0 bases, leaving 20 bases between their ends. A case-control design nested within a healthcare worker cohort in London, UK, was used, with weekly nasopharyngeal swab PCR tests and blood sampling performed. Healthcare workers were recruited between 23 and 31 March 2020, during the week of the UK lockdown, and were followed weekly for up to 16 weeks. The data originate from a study of early T cells in non-severe SARS-CoV-2 infection (dated by TCRdb to the early 2020s). A note on the overall study: Bulk RNA from unsorted whole blood was used for TCR sequencing, so alpha and beta chains could not be paired. Study-level results and caveats: VDJdb matching was skewed toward anti-spike CD8 responses and likely underestimated virus-specific expansions by missing private and CD4 specificities.

Libraries came from 5' RACE. The sequencing machine was a NextSeq 500. Unique molecular identifiers were attached to individual cDNA molecules in the TCR library protocol so that sequencing error and PCR bias could be corrected. Both TCR alpha and beta chains were sequenced, and tight co-correlation was observed between alpha and beta sequence abundances in each sample. On the study's bioinformatics: Decombinator V4 was used to perform V gene, J gene and CDR3 annotation of TCR sequences. Expanded TCRs were defined as changing significantly between any two time points under a Poisson model with p below 0.0001. TCR abundances were normalised to the total number of TCRs sequenced in each sample and reported as counts per million. TRAV1-2 paired with TRAJ12, TRAJ20 or TRAJ33 defined MAIT TCRs, while TRAV10 paired with TRAJ18 defined iNKT TCRs. VDJdb, accessed on 1 November 2021, was searched for TCRs annotated for CMV, EBV and SARS-CoV-2, and TCRs annotated for more than one antigen were excluded. TCRdb itself trimmed the public reads at Q25 with fastp, ran MiXCR and retained productive beta chains. All rows with the same CDR3 protein become a single entry with the most common DNA and genes. The V and J calls shown here were made by TCRdb, not taken from the authors' results. Recorded for this sample are around 62,000 distinct CDR3 sequences; around 4.7% of them occurred a single time. The ten largest clones capture just under 5% of the sample.

The specimen was whole blood. The clonotype comes from an adult who was a healthcare worker with PCR-confirmed SARS-CoV-2 infection or an uninfected control (not recorded which). The rearrangement joined TRBV4-1 to TRBJ2-7; the D gene cannot be resolved reliably. The CDR3 has the sequence CASSELNLGFSSYEQYF. The DNA is TGCGCCAGCAGCGAGCTTAACCTTGGGTTCAGCTCCTACGAGCAGTACTTC.